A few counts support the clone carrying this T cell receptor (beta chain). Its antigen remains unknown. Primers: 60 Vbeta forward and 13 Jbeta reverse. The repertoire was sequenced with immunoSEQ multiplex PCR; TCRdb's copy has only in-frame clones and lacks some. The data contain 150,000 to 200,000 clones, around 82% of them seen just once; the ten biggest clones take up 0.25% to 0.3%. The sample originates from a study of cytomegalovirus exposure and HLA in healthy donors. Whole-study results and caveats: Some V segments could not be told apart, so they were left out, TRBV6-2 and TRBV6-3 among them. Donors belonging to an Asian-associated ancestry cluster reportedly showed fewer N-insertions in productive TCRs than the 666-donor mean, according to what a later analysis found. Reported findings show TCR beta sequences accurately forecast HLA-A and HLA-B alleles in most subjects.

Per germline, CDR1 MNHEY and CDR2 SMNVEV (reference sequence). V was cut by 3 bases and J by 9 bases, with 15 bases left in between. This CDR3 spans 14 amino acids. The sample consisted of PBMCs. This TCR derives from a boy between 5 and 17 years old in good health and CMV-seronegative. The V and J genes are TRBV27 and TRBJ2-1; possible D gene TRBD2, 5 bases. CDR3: CASSLSSAGGEQFF. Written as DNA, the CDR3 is TGTGCCAGCAGTTTGAGCTCCGCCGGAGGTGAGCAGTTCTTC.